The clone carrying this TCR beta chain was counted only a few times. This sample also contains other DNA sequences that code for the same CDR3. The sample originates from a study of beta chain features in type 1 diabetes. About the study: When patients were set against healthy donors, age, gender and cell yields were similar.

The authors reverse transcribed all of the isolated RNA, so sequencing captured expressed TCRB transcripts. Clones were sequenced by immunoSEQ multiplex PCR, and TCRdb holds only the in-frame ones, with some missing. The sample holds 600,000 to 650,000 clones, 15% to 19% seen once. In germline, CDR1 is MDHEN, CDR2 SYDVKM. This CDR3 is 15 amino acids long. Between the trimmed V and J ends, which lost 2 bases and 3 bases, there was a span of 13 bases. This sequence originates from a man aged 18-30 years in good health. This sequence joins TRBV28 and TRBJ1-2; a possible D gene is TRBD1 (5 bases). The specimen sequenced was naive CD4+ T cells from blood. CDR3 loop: CASSLGRGKDYGYTF. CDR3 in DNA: TGTGCCAGCAGTTTAGGCCGGGGGAAGGACTATGGCTACACCTTC.